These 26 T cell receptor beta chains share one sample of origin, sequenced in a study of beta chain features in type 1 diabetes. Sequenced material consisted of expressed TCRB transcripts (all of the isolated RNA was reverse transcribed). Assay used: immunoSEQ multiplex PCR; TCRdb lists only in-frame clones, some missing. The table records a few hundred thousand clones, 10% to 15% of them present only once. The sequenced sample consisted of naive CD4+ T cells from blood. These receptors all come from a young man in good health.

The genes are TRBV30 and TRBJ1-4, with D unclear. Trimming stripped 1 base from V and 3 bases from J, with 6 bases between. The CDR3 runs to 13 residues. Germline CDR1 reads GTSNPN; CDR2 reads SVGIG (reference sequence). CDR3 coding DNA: TGTGCCTGGAGTGCAGGTGCTAATGAAAAACTGTTTTTT. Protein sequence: CAWSAGANEKLFF.

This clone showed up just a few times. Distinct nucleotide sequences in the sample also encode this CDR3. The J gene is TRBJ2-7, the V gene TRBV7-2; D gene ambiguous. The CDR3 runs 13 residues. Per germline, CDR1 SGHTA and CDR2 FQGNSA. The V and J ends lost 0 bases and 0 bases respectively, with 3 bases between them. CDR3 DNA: TGTGCCAGCAGCTTAGCCTCCTCCTACGAGCAGTACTTC. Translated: CASSLASSYEQYF.

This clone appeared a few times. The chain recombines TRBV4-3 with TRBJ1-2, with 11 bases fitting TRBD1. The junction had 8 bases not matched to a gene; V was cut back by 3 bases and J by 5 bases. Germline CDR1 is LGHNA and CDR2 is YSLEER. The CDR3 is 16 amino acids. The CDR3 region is CASSHAPGTGGYGYTF. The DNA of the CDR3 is TGCGCCAGCAGCCACGCGCCTGGGACAGGGGGATATGGCTACACCTTC.

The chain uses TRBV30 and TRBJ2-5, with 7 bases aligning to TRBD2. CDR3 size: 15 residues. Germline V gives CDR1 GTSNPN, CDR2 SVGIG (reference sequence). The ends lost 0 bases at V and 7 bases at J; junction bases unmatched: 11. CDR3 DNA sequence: TGTGCCTGGAGTGTATTTGGCGGGGAGCGGGGGACCCAGTACTTC. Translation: CAWSVFGGERGTQYF.

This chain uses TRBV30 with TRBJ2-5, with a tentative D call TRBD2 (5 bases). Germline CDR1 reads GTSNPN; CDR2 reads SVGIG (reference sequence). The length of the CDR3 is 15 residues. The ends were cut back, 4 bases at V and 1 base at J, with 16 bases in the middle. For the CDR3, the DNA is TGTGCCTGGACTTCCTCGGGGATTCCCCAAGAGACCCAGTACTTC. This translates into CAWTSSGIPQETQYF.

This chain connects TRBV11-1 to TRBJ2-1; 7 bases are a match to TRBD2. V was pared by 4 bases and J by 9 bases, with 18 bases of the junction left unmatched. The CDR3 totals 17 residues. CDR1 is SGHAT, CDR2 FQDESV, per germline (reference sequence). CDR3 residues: CASSSPRKGRPGGEQFF. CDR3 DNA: TGTGCCAGCAGCTCCCCCCGGAAGGGGCGCCCGGGGGGTGAGCAGTTCTTC.

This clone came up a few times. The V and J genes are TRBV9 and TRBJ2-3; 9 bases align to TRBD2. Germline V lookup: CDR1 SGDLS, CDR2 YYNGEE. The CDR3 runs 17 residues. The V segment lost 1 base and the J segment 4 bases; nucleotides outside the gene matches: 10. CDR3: CASSVFGGRGMADTQYF. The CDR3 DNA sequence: TGTGCCAGCAGCGTATTTGGCGGGAGGGGGATGGCAGATACGCAGTATTTT.

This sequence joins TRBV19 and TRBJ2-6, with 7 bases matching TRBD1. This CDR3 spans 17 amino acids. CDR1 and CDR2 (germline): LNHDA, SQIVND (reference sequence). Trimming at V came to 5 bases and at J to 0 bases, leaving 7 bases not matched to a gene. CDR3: CASSPRTGSSGANVLTF. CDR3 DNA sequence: TGTGCCAGTAGTCCGAGGACAGGCAGCTCTGGGGCCAACGTCCTGACTTTC.

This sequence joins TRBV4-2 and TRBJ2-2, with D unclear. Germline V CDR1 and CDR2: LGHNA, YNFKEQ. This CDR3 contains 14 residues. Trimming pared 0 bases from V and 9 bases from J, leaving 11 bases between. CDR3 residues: CASSQDQAPRELFF. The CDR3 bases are TGTGCCAGCAGCCAAGATCAGGCCCCCCGGGAGCTGTTTTTT.

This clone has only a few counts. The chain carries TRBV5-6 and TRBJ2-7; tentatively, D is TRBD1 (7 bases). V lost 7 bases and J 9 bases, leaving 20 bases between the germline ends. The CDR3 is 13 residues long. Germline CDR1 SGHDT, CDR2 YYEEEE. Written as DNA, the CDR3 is TGTGCCAGCCACCGGGGGACAGAGTTTCGGCAGTACTTC. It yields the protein CASHRGTEFRQYF.

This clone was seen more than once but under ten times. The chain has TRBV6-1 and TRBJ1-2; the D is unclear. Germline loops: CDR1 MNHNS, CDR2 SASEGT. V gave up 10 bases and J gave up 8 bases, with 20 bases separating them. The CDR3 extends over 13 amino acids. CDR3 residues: CATEEVTVKGYTF. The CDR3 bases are TGTGCCACCGAAGAGGTGACTGTGAAGGGCTACACCTTC.

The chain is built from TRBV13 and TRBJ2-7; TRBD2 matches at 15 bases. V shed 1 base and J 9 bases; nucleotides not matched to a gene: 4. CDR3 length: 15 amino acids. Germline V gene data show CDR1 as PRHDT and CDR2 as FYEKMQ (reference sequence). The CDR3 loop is CASSLEGLAGGVQYF. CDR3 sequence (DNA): TGTGCCAGCAGCTTAGAGGGACTAGCGGGAGGAGTGCAGTACTTC. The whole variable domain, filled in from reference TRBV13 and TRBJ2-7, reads AAGVIQSPRHLIKEKRETATLKCYPIPRHDTVYWYQQGPGQDPQFLISFYEKMQSDKGSIPDRFSAQQFSDYHSELNMSSLELGDSALYFCASSLEGLAGGVQYFGPGTRLTVT.

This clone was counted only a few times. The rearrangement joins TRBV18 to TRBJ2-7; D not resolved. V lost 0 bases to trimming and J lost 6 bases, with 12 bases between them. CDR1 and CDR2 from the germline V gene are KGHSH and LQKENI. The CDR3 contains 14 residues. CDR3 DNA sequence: TGTGCCAGCTCACCACCGATAGCCCAGTCCGAGCAGTACTTC. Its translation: CASSPPIAQSEQYF. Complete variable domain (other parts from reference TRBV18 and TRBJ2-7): NAGVMQNPRHLVRRRGQEARLRCSPMKGHSHVYWYRQLPEEGLKFMVYLQKENIIDESGMPKERFSAEFPKEGPSILRIQQVVRGDSAAYFCASSPPIAQSEQYFGPGTRLTVT.

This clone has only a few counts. CDR3 region: CASKDSNTDTQYF. DNA of the CDR3: TGTGCCAGCAAGGACAGCAACACAGATACGCAGTATTTT. This sequence joins TRBV6-5 and TRBJ2-3; D perhaps matches TRBD1 (6 bases). Trimming removed 7 bases at V and 2 bases at J, with 10 bases between. The CDR3 runs to 13 residues. In germline, CDR1 is MNHEY, CDR2 SVGAGI.

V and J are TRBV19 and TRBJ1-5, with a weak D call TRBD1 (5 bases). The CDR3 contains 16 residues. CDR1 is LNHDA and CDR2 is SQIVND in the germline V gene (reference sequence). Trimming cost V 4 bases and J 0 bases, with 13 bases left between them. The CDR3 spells CASSTPSRDSNQPQHF. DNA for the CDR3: TGTGCCAGTAGTACCCCCAGCAGGGATAGCAATCAGCCCCAGCATTTT.

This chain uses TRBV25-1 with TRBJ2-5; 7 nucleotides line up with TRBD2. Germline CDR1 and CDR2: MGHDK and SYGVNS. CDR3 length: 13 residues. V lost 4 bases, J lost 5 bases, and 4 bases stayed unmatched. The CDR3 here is CASSALGGETQYF. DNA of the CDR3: TGTGCCAGCAGTGCATTGGGGGGGGAGACCCAGTACTTC. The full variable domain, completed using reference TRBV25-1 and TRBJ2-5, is EADIYQTPRYLVIGTGKKITLECSQTMGHDKMYWYQQDPGMELHLIHYSYGVNSTEKGDLSSESTVSRIRTEHFPLTLESARPSHTSQYLCASSALGGETQYFGPGTRLLVL.

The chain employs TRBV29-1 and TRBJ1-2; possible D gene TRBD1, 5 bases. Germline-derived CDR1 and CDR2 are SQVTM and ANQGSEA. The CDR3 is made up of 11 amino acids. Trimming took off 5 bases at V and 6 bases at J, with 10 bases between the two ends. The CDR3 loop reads CSVNQGHGYTF. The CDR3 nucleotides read TGCAGCGTTAACCAGGGTCATGGCTACACCTTC.

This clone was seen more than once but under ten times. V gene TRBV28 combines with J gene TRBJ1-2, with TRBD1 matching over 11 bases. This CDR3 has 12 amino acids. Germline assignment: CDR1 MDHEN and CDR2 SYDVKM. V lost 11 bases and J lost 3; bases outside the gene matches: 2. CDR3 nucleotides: TGTGCCGGACAGGGGGCTTACTATGGCTACACCTTC. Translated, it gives CAGQGAYYGYTF.

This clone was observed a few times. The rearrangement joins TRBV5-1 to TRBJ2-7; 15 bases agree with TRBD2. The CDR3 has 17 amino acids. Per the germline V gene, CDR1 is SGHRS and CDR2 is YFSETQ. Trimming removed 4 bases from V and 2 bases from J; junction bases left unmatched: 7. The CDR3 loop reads CASSLGTSGGIPYEQYF. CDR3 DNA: TGCGCCAGCAGCCTCGGGACTAGCGGGGGGATTCCCTACGAGCAGTACTTC.

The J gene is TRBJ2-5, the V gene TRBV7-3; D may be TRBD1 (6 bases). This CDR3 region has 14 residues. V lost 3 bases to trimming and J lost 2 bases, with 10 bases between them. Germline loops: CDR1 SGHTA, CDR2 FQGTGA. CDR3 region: CASSLGRGQETQYF. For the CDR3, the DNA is TGTGCCAGCAGCTTGGGTAGGGGGCAAGAGACCCAGTACTTC.

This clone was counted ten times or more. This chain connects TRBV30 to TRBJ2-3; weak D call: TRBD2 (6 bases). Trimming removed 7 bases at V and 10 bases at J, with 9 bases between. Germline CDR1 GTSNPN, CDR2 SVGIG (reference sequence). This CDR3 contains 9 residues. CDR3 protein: CASDYPQYF. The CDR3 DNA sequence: TGTGCCTCGGACTACCCGCAGTATTTT.

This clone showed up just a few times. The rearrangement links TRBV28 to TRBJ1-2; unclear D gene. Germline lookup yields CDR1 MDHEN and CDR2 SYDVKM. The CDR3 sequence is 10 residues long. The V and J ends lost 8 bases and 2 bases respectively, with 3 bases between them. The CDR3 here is CASQNYGYTF. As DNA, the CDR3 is TGTGCCAGCCAGAACTATGGCTACACCTTC.

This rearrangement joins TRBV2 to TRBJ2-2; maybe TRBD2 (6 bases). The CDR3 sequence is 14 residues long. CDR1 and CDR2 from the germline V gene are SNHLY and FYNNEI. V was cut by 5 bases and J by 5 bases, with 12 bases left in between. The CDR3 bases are TGTGCCAGCAGTCCGGGACTCGGAACCGGGGAGCTGTTTTTT. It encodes CASSPGLGTGELFF.

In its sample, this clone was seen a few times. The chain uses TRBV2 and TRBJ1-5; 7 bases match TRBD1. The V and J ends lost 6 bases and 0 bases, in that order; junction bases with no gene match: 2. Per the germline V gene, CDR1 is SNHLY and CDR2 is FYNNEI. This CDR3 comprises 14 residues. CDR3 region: CASRGQASNQPQHF. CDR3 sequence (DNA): TGTGCCAGCAGAGGACAGGCTAGCAATCAGCCCCAGCATTTT.

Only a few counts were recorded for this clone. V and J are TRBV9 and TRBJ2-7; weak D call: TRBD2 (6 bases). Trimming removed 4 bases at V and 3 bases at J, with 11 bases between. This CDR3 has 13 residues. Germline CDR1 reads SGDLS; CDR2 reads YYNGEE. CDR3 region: CASSPRLDYEQYF. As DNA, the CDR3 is TGTGCCAGCAGCCCGCGACTAGACTACGAGCAGTACTTC.

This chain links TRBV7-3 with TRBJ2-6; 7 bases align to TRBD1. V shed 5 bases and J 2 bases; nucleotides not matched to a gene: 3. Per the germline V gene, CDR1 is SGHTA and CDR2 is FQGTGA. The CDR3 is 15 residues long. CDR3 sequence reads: CASSLRGPGANVLTF. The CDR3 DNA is TGTGCCAGCAGCCTAAGGGGGCCTGGGGCCAACGTCCTGACTTTC. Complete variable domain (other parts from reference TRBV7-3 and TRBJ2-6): GAGVSQTPSNKVTEKGKYVELRCDPISGHTALYWYRQSLGQGPEFLIYFQGTGAADDSGLPNDRFFAVRPEGSVSTLKIQRTERGDSAVYLCASSLRGPGANVLTFGAGSRLTVL.